The clone carrying this T cell receptor (beta chain) was observed at least ten times. Its specificity is unknown. An end of the junction does not agree with germline; a read error may underlie this. Hyperthyroidism patients, all newly diagnosed, had under 2 months' duration and ages of 18 to 65. These data are taken from a study of Graves' ophthalmopathy and Graves' hyperthyroidism. Findings and limits, study-wide: Blood contained most expanded thyroid clonotypes exceeding 0.001 frequency.

The authors amplified TCR beta CDR3 regions, and they did so from RNA transcripts for repertoire sequencing. Scientists carried out first-round RT-PCR using HTBI primers and then a second-round multiplex PCR. TCRdb passed the multiplex PCR reads through MiXCR, listing each CDR3 protein once. The repertoire holds 300,000 to 400,000 distinct CDR3 sequences, with about a sixth as singletons. The CDR3 runs 16 residues. Germline assignment: CDR1 MGHRA and CDR2 YSYEKL. Source material: peripheral blood. The sequence was obtained from an adult woman with stable Graves' hyperthyroidism. The chain uses TRBV4-1 and TRBJ2-5; 14 bases align to TRBD2. The CDR3 reads CASSQGLAGVGETQYF. CDR3 DNA: TGTGCCAGCAGCCAGGGACTAGCGGGAGTGGGCGAGACCCAGTACTTC.